This T cell receptor beta chain was documented in a study of blood T cells in healthy people across ages. Overall study context: In model experiments, template switching was able to capture about one barcoded beta molecule for every two T cells that were present.

Germline assignment: CDR1 SGDLS and CDR2 YYNGEE. The length of the CDR3 is 16 residues. V shed 4 bases, J shed 1 base, and the junction held 9 bases outside the gene matches. Whole-study results and caveats: TCR beta diversity per million T cells fell roughly linearly with age.

This clonotype was observed a few times. What it recognizes is unknown. Combining a sample-barcoded 5' primer with a J-beta primer mix, a second PCR ran for about 6 to 11 cycles. TCRdb re-analysed the 5' RACE reads in MiXCR, keeping a single row per CDR3 protein. The table includes almost 550,000 distinct CDR3 sequences, less than 25% detected once. The sample was also reused in another study, on T cells of mothers and their children.

The specimen was blood. The chain links TRBV9 to TRBJ2-7; 9 nucleotides line up with TRBD1. The source is a boy younger than 18 in good health. The CDR3 here is CASSPGTGFLSYEQYF. The CDR3 DNA is TGTGCCAGCAGCCCCGGGACAGGGTTCCTATCCTACGAGCAGTACTTC.